This T cell receptor (beta chain) was sequenced for a study of monozygotic twins with inflammatory bowel disease. Germline CDR1 LNHDA, CDR2 SQIVND (reference sequence). The CDR3 runs 13 residues. Total RNA amounting to approximately 3,500 ng went into each TCR library. Both TCRalpha and TCRbeta cDNA were subjected to two nested PCRs lasting around 15 and 10 cycles. No DNA is given; TCRdb re-called the 5' RACE reads and lists each CDR3 protein once. Listed are under 150,000 distinct CDR3 sequences; 2% to 2.5% falls within the top ten. The sequencing sample was made of blood. The TCR comes from a human donor with ulcerative colitis or Crohn's disease, or a healthy co-twin of an affected twin (not recorded which). The rearrangement joins TRBV19 to TRBJ2-7. The CDR3 sequence: CASSPTGHYEQYF. Variable domain in full (rest from reference TRBV19 and TRBJ2-7): DGGITQSPKYLFRKEGQNVTLSCEQNLNHDAMYWYRQDPGQGLRLIYYSQIVNDFQKGDIAEGYSVSREKKESFPLTVTSAQKNPTAFYLCASSPTGHYEQYFGPGTRLTVT.